In this sample, the clone carrying this TCR beta chain turned up once. The data are from a study of cytomegalovirus exposure and HLA in healthy donors. Overall study: A prior analysis found fewer than 120 million unique TCR beta sequences from some 200 million T cells.

Researchers ran the PCR with 60 Vbeta and 13 Jbeta primers. Assay: immunoSEQ multiplex PCR; the TCRdb copy retains only in-frame clones and omits some. This table holds approximately 170,000 clones, around 72% found once. The sequence derives from a man aged 45-60 years in good health and CMV-seronegative. What was sequenced was PBMCs.

CDR3 coding DNA: TGTGCCAGCAGGGGGAGCACGGGGGTGGGCAATCAGCCCCAGCATTTT. Amino acids: CASRGSTGVGNQPQHF. The chain recombines TRBV28 with TRBJ1-5; possible D gene TRBD1, 5 bases. There are 16 residues in the CDR3. Germline CDR1 MDHEN, CDR2 SYDVKM. Trimming took off 6 bases at V and 2 bases at J, with 17 bases between the two ends. The full variable domain, with the rest looked up from reference TRBV28 and TRBJ1-5, is DVKVTQSSRYLVKRTGEKVFLECVQDMDHENMFWYRQDPGLGLRLIYFSYDVKMKEKGDIPEGYSVSREKKERFSLILESASTNQTSMYLCASRGSTGVGNQPQHFGDGTRLSIL.